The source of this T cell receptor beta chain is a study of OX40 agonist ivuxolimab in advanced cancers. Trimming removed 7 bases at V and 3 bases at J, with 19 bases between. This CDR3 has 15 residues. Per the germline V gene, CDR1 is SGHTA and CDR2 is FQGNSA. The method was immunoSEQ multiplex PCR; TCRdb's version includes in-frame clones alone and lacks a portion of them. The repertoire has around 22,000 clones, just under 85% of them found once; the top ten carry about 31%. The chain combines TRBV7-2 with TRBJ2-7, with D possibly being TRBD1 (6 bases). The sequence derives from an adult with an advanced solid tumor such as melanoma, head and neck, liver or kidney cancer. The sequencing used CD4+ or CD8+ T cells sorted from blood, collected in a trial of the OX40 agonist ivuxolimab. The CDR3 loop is CASTHQSTGSYEQYF. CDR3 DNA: TGTGCCAGCACCCACCAATCAACAGGGAGCTACGAGCAGTACTTC.